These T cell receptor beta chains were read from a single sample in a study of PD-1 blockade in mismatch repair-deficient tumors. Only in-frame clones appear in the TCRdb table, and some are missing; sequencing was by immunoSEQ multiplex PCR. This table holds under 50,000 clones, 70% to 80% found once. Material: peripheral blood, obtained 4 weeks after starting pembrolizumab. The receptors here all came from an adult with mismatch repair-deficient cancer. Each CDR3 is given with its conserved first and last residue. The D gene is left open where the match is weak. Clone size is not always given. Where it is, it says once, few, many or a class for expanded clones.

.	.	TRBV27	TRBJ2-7	TGTGCCAGCAGTTTAGGCCCTAAGGCATCCCACGAGCAGTACTTC	CASSLGPKASHEQYF
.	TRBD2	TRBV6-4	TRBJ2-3	TGTGCCAGCAGTGACTCGGGAGGGGAAACAGATACGCAGTATTTT	CASSDSGGETDTQYF
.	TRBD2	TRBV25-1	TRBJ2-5	TGTGCCAGCCGGGACAGGAAGGGACTAGCGGGAGCCCACGAGACCCAGTACTTC	CASRDRKGLAGAHETQYF
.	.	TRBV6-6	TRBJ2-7	TGTGCCAGCAGTTACTCCCACGGAAGCGAGCAGTACTTC	CASSYSHGSEQYF
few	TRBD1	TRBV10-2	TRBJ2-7	TGCGCCACCGGGACAGGGGGCTACGAGCAGTACTTC	CATGTGGYEQYF
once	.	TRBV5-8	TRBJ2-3	TGTGCCAGCAGCTTGAAAAGCACAGATACGCAGTATTTT	CASSLKSTDTQYF
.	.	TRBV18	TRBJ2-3	TGTGCCAGCTCACCAGATCCCTCCGCCCCAGATACGCAGTATTTT	CASSPDPSAPDTQYF
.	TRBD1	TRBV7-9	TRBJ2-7	TGTGCCAGCAGCCCTGACCCTTGGACAGGCTACGAGCAGTACTTC	CASSPDPWTGYEQYF
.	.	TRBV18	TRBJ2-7	TGTGCCAGCTCAGCCCAACAGGCCTTGGGGGAGCAGTACTTC	CASSAQQALGEQYF
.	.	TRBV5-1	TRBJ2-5	TGCGCCAGCAGCTTGGTGGCCGCCCGGGGAGAGACCCAGTACTTC	CASSLVAARGETQYF
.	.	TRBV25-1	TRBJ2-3	TGTGCCAGCGCTAACCGGGACGGCAGCACAGATACGCAGTATTTT	CASANRDGSTDTQYF
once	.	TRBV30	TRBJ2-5	TGTGCCTGGAGTGTACTAATAGAAGAGACCCAGTACTTC	CAWSVLIEETQYF
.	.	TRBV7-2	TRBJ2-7	TGTGCCAGCAGCTTAACAAAGAGAACGGGAGAGCAGTACTTC	CASSLTKRTGEQYF
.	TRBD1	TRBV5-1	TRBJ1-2	TGCGCCAGCAGCTCGGGACAGGGTATTGGCTACACCTTC	CASSSGQGIGYTF
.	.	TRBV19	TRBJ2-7	TGTGCCAGTAGTATGGGGTACAACTCCTACGAGCAGTACTTC	CASSMGYNSYEQYF
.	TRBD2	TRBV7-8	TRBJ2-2	TGTGCCAGCAGCTACGGGACTAGCACCGGGGAGCTGTTTTTT	CASSYGTSTGELFF
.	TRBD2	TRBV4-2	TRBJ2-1	TGTGCCAGCAGCCAAGAACGTTTCCGGACTAGCGAATCGGGCAATGAGCAGTTCTTC	CASSQERFRTSESGNEQFF
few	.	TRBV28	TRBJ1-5	TGTGCCAGCAGTTTGGCTTGGGGGGTTCCTCTGGATCAGCCCCAGCATTTT	CASSLAWGVPLDQPQHF
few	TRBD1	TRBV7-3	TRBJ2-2	TGTGCCAGCAGCTTATTGGGACAGGGCAACACCGGGGAGCTGTTTTTT	CASSLLGQGNTGELFF
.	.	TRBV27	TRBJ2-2	TGTGCCAGCAGTTCGACTAGTTCGGACACCGGGGAGCTGTTTTTT	CASSSTSSDTGELFF
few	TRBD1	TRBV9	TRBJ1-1	TGTGCCAGCAGCGTAGGGGACAGGGGATACACTGAAGCTTTCTTT	CASSVGDRGYTEAFF
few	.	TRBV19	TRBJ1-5	TGTGCCAGTAGTGGGGGCGTAAAGCCCCAGCATTTT	CASSGGVKPQHF
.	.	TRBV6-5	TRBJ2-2	TGTGCCAGCAGTTACTCTACCCCGGGCACCGGGGAGCTGTTTTTT	CASSYSTPGTGELFF
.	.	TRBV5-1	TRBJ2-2	TGCGCCAGCAGCCTGCAAACAAGGGGCGGGGAGCTGTTTTTT	CASSLQTRGGELFF
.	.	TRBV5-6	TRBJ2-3	TGTGCCAGCAGCTTGCTCGGGACTCCTAGCACAGATACGCAGTATTTT	CASSLLGTPSTDTQYF
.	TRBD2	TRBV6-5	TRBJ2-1	TGTGCCAGCAGGGCGGGACTAGCCTACAATGAGCAGTTCTTC	CASRAGLAYNEQFF
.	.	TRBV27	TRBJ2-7	TGTGCCAGCAGTTCCTTCGGTAAGCAGTACTTC	CASSSFGKQYF
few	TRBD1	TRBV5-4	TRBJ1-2	TGTGCCAGCCTACGACAGGGAAACTATGGCTACACCTTC	CASLRQGNYGYTF
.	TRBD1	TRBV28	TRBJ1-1	TGTGCCAGCAGTTTGCTATTTCCGACAGGGGGGATGAACACTGAAGCTTTCTTT	CASSLLFPTGGMNTEAFF
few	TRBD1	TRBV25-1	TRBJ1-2	TGTGCCAGCAGTAGGGGACAGAACTATGGCTACACCTTC	CASSRGQNYGYTF
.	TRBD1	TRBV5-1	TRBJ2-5	TGCGCCAGCAGGCCGGACAGGGCCAAAGAGACCCAGTACTTC	CASRPDRAKETQYF
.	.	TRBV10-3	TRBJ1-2	TGTGCCATCCAGAACGGGGGCGGAGGTAGGGGCTACACCTTC	CAIQNGGGGRGYTF
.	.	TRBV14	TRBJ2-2	TGTGCCAGCAGCCGGGAGGTCACCGGGGAGCTGTTTTTT	CASSREVTGELFF
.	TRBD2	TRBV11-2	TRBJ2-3	TGTGCCAGCAGTACCGGGACTAGGAGTTTGGATACGCAGTATTTT	CASSTGTRSLDTQYF